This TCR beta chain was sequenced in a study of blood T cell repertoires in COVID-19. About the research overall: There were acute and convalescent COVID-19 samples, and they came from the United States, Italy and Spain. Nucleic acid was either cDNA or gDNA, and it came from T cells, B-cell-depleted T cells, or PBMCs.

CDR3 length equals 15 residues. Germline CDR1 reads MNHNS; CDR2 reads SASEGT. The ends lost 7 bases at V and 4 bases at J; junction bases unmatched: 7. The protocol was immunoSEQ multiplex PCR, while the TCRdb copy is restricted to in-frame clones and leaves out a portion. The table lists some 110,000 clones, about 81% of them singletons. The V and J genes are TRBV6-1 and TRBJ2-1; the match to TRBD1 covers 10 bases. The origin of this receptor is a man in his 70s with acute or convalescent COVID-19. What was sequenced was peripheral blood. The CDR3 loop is CASTPGQGNYNEQFF. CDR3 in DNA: TGTGCCAGCACCCCGGGACAGGGGAATTACAATGAGCAGTTCTTC.